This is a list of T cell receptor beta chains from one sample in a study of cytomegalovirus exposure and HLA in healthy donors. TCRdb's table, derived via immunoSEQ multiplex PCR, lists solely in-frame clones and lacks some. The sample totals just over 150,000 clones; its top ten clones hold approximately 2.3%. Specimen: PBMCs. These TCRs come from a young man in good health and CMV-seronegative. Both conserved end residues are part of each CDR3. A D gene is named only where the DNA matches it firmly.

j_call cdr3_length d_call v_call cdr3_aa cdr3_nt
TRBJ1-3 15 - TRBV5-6 CASSLSLSSGNTIYF TGTGCCAGCAGCTTGTCCCTAAGCTCTGGAAACACCATATATTTT
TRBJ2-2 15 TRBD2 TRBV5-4 CASSLTSGMAGELFF TGTGCCAGCAGCTTGACTAGCGGAATGGCCGGGGAGCTGTTTTTT
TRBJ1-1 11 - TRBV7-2 CASSLGLEAFF TGTGCCAGCAGCTTAGGACTTGAAGCTTTCTTT
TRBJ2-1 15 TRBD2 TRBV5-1 CASRSLAGVEDEQFF TGCGCCAGCAGGTCCCTAGCGGGAGTCGAGGATGAGCAGTTCTTC
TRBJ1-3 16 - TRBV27 CASSLTAGGSGNTIYF TGTGCCAGCAGTCTTACCGCCGGGGGTTCGGGAAACACCATATATTTT
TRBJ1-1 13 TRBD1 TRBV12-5 CASGYTGQLEAFF TGTGCTAGTGGTTACACGGGACAGCTTGAAGCTTTCTTT
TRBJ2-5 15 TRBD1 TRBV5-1 CASSLMAGGGETQYF TGCGCCAGCAGCTTGATGGCAGGGGGCGGAGAGACCCAGTACTTC
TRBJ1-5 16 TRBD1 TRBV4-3 CASSQPGQGDNQPQHF TGCGCCAGCAGCCAACCCGGACAGGGGGACAATCAGCCCCAGCATTTT
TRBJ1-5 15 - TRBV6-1 CASSHGGVGNQPQHF TGTGCCAGCAGCCATGGAGGGGTCGGAAATCAGCCCCAGCATTTT
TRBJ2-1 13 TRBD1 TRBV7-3 CASSLSAGGEQFF TGTGCCAGCAGCTTATCCGCAGGGGGTGAGCAGTTCTTC
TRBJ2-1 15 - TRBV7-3 CASSLTTNPGNEQFF TGTGCCAGCAGCCTTACCACCAACCCAGGTAATGAGCAGTTCTTC
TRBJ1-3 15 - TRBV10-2 CASRMQADSGNTIYF TGCGCCAGCCGAATGCAGGCAGACTCTGGAAACACCATATATTTT
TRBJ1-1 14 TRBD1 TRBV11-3 CASTQTGGNTEAFF TGTGCCAGCACCCAGACAGGGGGGAACACTGAAGCTTTCTTT
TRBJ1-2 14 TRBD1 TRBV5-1 CASSQSTGGHGYTF TGCGCCAGCAGCCAATCCACAGGGGGCCATGGCTACACCTTC
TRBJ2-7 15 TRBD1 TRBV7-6 CASSVLTGAPYEQYF TGTGCCAGCAGCGTACTGACAGGGGCTCCCTACGAGCAGTACTTC
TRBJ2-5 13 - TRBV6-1 CASSEAEAGTQYF TGTGCCAGCAGTGAAGCGGAAGCGGGGACCCAGTACTTC
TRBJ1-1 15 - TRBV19 CASSTRQIMNTEAFF TGTGCCAGTAGTACCAGACAGATAATGAACACTGAAGCTTTCTTT
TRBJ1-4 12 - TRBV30 CAWSSGNEKLFF TGTGCCTGGAGTTCCGGGAATGAAAAACTGTTTTTT
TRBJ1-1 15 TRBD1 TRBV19 CASSIAGQDATEAFF TGTGCCAGTAGTATCGCGGGACAGGACGCAACTGAAGCTTTCTTT
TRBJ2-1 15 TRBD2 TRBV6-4 CASSGVAGEGNEQFF TGTGCCAGCAGTGGGGTAGCGGGAGAAGGAAATGAGCAGTTCTTC
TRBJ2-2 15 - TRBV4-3 CASSRTGIGTGELFF TGCGCCAGCAGTCGAACAGGGATAGGCACCGGGGAGCTGTTTTTT
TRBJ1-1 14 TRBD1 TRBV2 CASSRAGGDTEAFF TGTGCCAGCAGTCGGGCAGGGGGAGACACTGAAGCTTTCTTT
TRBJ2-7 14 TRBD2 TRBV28 CASSRGGGAYEQYF TGTGCCAGCAGTCGCGGGGGAGGGGCCTACGAGCAGTACTTC
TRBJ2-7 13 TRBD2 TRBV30 CAWSVVAGDQQYF TGTGCCTGGAGTGTTGTAGCGGGAGATCAGCAGTACTTC
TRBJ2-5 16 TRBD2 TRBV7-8 CASSLGTSGSGETQYF TGTGCCAGCAGCCTCGGGACTAGCGGGAGCGGCGAGACCCAGTACTTC
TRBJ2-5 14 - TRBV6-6 CASRPTRVQETQYF TGTGCCAGCAGACCCACTAGGGTCCAAGAGACCCAGTACTTC
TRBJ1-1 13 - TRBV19 CASRPLGQTKAFF TGTGCCAGTAGGCCCCTCGGACAGACAAAAGCTTTCTTT
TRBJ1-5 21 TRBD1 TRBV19 CASSTRQGLRFTDYSNQPQHF TGTGCCAGTAGTACGAGACAGGGGCTTCGTTTCACGGACTATAGCAATCAGCCCCAGCATTTT
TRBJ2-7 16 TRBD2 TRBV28 CASSWGDYEGSYEQYF TGTGCCAGCAGTTGGGGGGACTACGAGGGCTCCTACGAGCAGTACTTC
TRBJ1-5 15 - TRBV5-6 CASSLFSVSNQPQHF TGTGCCAGCAGCTTGTTTTCGGTTAGCAATCAGCCCCAGCATTTT
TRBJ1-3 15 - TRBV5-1 CASSPGTPSGNTIYF TGCGCCAGCAGCCCCGGGACACCCTCTGGAAACACCATATATTTT
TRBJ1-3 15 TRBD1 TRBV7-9 CASSLGQGSGNTIYF TGTGCCAGCAGTTTGGGACAGGGGTCTGGAAACACCATATATTTT
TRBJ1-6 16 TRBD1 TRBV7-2 CASALWDRHSNSPLHF TGTGCCAGCGCCCTATGGGACAGACATTCTAATTCACCCCTCCACTTT
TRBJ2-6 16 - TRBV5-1 CASSLAVAAGANVLTF TGCGCCAGCAGCTTGGCCGTTGCAGCTGGGGCCAACGTCCTGACTTTC
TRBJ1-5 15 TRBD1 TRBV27 CASSLDRVGNQPQHF TGTGCCAGCAGTTTAGACAGGGTGGGGAATCAGCCCCAGCATTTT
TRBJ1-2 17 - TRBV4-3 CASSQVVTGGTNYGYTF TGCGCCAGCAGCCAAGTGGTGACAGGTGGAACTAACTATGGCTACACCTTC
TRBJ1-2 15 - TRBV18 CASSPITTTNYGYTF TGTGCCAGCTCACCAATAACTACGACTAACTATGGCTACACCTTC
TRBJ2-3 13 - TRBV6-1 CASSERGTDTQYF TGTGCCAGCAGTGAAAGGGGAACAGATACGCAGTATTTT
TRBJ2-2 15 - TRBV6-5 CASSSDIPRTGELFF TGTGCCAGCAGCTCGGACATTCCCCGGACCGGGGAGCTGTTTTTT
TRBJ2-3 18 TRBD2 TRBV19 CASSLAGGWQGHTDTQYF TGTGCCAGTAGTCTAGCGGGAGGTTGGCAGGGTCACACAGATACGCAGTATTTT